This entry features one T cell receptor beta chain sequence. What antigen it recognizes has not been identified. Base quality data are lacking; no much larger clone is found one base away. This sample is part of a study of cytomegalovirus exposure and HLA in healthy donors (dated by TCRdb to the late 2010s). Study-level background: In an earlier analysis of approximately 640 of the donors, 250 to 300 Gb of sequence data and 95 million to 130 million unique TCR beta sequences from 150 million to 200 million T cells were reported. An early release covering about 600 HLA-typed donors comprised approximately 290 gigabases of sequencing data and 85 million or so unique TCR sequences. Among the approximately 420 genotyped donors, approximately 77% belonged to the genetic ancestry cluster associated with self-reported Caucasian donors. The aim of the study was to test whether cataloging public T cell receptors could identify signatures of past pathogen exposure. The study profiled the T cell repertoires of 500 to 800 subjects by immunosequencing and related them to cytomegalovirus serostatus. Besides the first cohort of approximately 710 subjects, a separate validation cohort made up of over 100 different subjects was used. To predict cytomegalovirus infection status, the study combined high-throughput TCR immunosequencing, statistical association of individual TCRs with disease status, and machine learning. To study patterns of TCR occurrence, a later analysis re-analyzed previously published TCR beta repertoires from 666 donors and added high-resolution HLA genotyping. Rather than drawing on any new phenotypic data, the later analysis identified candidate immune exposures from TCR beta sequences and the way those sequences occurred across donors. An earlier analysis of around 640 of the donors used high-throughput TCR beta sequencing to judge whether each TCR beta V gene segment behaved as functional or pseudogenic. Donor age, sex, ethnicity and CMV serostatus were collected together with the repertoire data. A later genetic analysis took genome-wide SNP genotypes for about 55% of the 666 donors and used that subset as a discovery cohort. All discovery cohort repertoires had been generated on a single sequencing platform. HLA typing included class I and class II loci at four-digit resolution. Typing coverage differed by locus: A, B, C, DRB1 and DQB1 were typed in roughly 629-640 donors, DQA1 in about 500, DPA1 in approximately 600, and DPB1 in approximately 450. Because of strong linkage in the cohort, four to six DR-DQ haplotypes were treated as single units for association and clustering. Among 350 to 400 genotyped donors of the cohort, an average of about 240,000 unique TCR beta nucleotide sequences were sequenced per donor, about a sixth of them non-productive.

To prepare the library, the immunoSEQ multiplex PCR assay was applied. For the multiplex PCR, a mixture combining 60 forward primers for TCR Vbeta segments and 13 reverse primers for TCR Jbeta segments was used. The CDR3 region of rearranged TCR beta genes was amplified from genomic DNA by a multiplex PCR assay. The Illumina HiSeq System was used to sequence the amplified TCR beta libraries as 87-base-pair reads. The authors processed their data as follows. Across the 500 to 700 repertoires, a later analysis counted tens of millions of unique TCR beta chains, roughly 11 million of which were shared by at least two donors. Raw reads were error-corrected and collapsed into unique sequences by a nearest-neighbor algorithm in which closely related sequences were merged to remove PCR and sequencing errors. V, D and J gene segments were assigned by aligning CDR3 sequences to IMGT reference sequences. For a sequence to be retained, at least a six-nucleotide match to both a V gene segment and a J gene segment was required. A rearrangement counted as productive if the CDR3 had no stop codons and remained in frame with V and J, and every other rearrangement counted as non-productive. CDR3 was defined by IMGT convention, running from the second conserved V-encoded cysteine to the conserved J-encoded phenylalanine. Sequences without an unambiguous match to a single V gene segment were excluded from the earlier analysis of 450 to 750 of the donors. In an earlier analysis of approximately 560 of the donors, a V segment was called functional when productive rearrangements were above 56.7%, and segregating when the standard deviation between donors exceeded 5%. To diagnose cytomegalovirus status from the catalog of TCR beta chain sequences, a statistical classification framework was built. In a later analysis, TCR nucleotide sequences were compared against IMGT/GENE-DB human TR gene sequences so that V and J genes could be assigned. In a later analysis, CDR3 sequences and most-parsimonious VDJ recombination scenarios were assigned using the TCRdist pipeline. In a later analysis, each TCR beta chain was defined by its CDR3 amino acid sequence together with its V-gene family, and reads without a unique V-gene family were excluded. A later analysis removed 500 to 600 highly shared, low-generation-probability nucleotide sequences to deal with suspected cross-contamination and a sequencing artifact. In a later analysis, a clonal expansion index for each public chain was calculated from normalized within-repertoire ranks of inferred template counts. In a later analysis, generation probabilities were computed with a VDJ recombination model fitted to out-of-frame rearrangements, and the resulting probabilities were checked against IGoR. In a later analysis, TCR-TCR, TCR-HLA and TCR-CMV co-occurrence was scored with hypergeometric tests, and a repertoire-size bias correction was applied to TCR pairs. To estimate false discovery rates, a later analysis permuted the HLA or CMV assignments 20 times. In a later analysis, co-occurring TCRs were grouped using DBSCAN, and TCRdist sequence similarity was added for clustering within HLA-allele-positive subsets. Repertoires with fewer than 30,000 or more than 120,000 public chains were left out of co-occurrence clustering, as were about 5 repertoires with anomalous nucleotide sharing. TCRdb provides this immuneACCESS table in a form limited to in-frame rearrangements. Some clones are lacking; in checked studies, under half of them reflect an unresolved V gene, and why the rest are absent is not known. That table supplies the V and J calls and clone size; D and trimming were determined from the DNA. Present in this sample are fewer than 200,000 clones, 80% of which were seen just once. Clones ranked in the top ten supply approximately 4.1% of the sample.

General findings and caveats noted by the study authors: A later analysis reported that several top co-occurrence clusters appeared linked to parvovirus B19, influenza, CMV and Epstein-Barr virus. Linkage disequilibrium might explain the correlated functional status among segregating V segments, but an unknown experimental factor could not be excluded. The classifier was reported to diagnose cytomegalovirus status with high specificity and sensitivity in both the original and validation cohorts. The authors suggested that the approach could potentially be extended to other disease states and immunological phenotypes. Because counts were too low, more than 15 rarely observed V segments, including chromosome 9 orphons, were left out of the earlier analysis of a few hundred of the donors. Compared with equally common non-associated chains, HLA-associated TCR beta chains in a later analysis were more clonally expanded and had lower generation probabilities. A group of highly shared sequence variants was considered likely to be a technical artifact of the sequencing pipeline. According to a later analysis, most CMV-associated TCR beta chains appeared to be HLA-restricted, and the HLA associations seemed to be driven largely by CMV exposure. A later genetic analysis associated a missense DCLRE1C variant with V-gene and J-gene trimming of TCR beta chains, and an independent cohort replicated the association. Some IMGT-functional V segments, including TRBV6-2 and TRBV6-3, could not be distinguished by the 87-base-pair reads and were therefore excluded. In a later analysis, the rate of TCR association differed among HLA loci, with DRB1 alleles having the most associated TCRs and HLA-C alleles having the fewest. In a later analysis, some 18,000 TCR beta sequences were associated with specific HLA alleles at a false discovery rate of 0.05. For the cohort, immune exposure information was limited to CMV serostatus. In an earlier analysis of 587 of the donors, most TCR beta V segments appeared in productive rearrangements about 87% or about 30% of the time, broadly matching IMGT annotations. In a later genetic analysis, fewer N-insertions in productive TCRs were reported among donors in an Asian-associated ancestry cluster than the roughly 700-donor mean. Because some donors lacked HLA typing at each locus, the association tests relied only on the typed subset. The study listed 164 TCR beta chains as associated with cytomegalovirus. Most TCR sequences were seen in very few donors, while some public TCRs were found in many individuals. Strong co-occurrence of HLA alleles, especially DR and DQ, made assigning TCR associations to individual alleles difficult. The presence/absence analyses assumed that sequencing depth was roughly uniform across donors, and that assumption may not be true. Three of the identified cytomegalovirus-associated TCR beta chains were confirmed in vitro to be specific for cytomegalovirus antigens. A further reported finding was that TCR beta sequences accurately predicted the HLA-A and HLA-B alleles for most subjects in the first cohort. In this cohort, only TCR beta chains were sequenced, and detectable features were limited by the absence of alpha or paired-chain data.

The germline V gene supplies CDR1 SGHTA and CDR2 FQGTGA. The V and J ends are trimmed by 1 base and 7 bases, leaving 16 bases between them. The CDR3 goes from the cysteine to the phenylalanine over 15 residues. This entry keeps only the CDR3 DNA: 45 bases, framed from base 1. The cohort was made up of about 670 healthy bone marrow donors. At the time of sampling, every cohort member was nominally healthy, though immune exposures that went unrecorded were likely present. The donor was CMV seropositive and was included in the group of approximately 310 seropositive cohort members. Each donor provided a peripheral blood sample, and peripheral blood mononuclear cells were used for TCR beta sequencing. The Qiagen DNeasy Blood Extraction Kit was used to extract genomic DNA from the blood cell samples.

The rearrangement combines TRBV7-3 with TRBJ2-5; the D gene lacks a confident call. This TCR came from a woman aged 45-65 years in good health and CMV-seropositive. The sequenced sample consisted of PBMCs. The CDR3 region has the sequence CASSLIGAAVWTQYF. The nucleotide sequence reads as follows: TGTGCCAGCAGCTTAATAGGCGCGGCCGTTTGGACCCAGTACTTC.